Sequencing of this TCR beta chain was carried out in a study of cytomegalovirus exposure and HLA in healthy donors. PCR involved 60 Vbeta and 13 Jbeta primers. In the source study's methods: In a later analysis, of tens of millions of unique beta chains, approximately 10 million appeared in at least two donors. Using immunoSEQ multiplex PCR, the repertoire was profiled, and TCRdb retains in-frame clones only, with some absent. D and trimming were read from the DNA, whereas the V and J calls and clone size are those reported in that table. Found here are approximately 58,000 clones, approximately 80% of them singletons; the top ten hold roughly 4.5%. Healthy bone marrow donors formed the donor group. The study's findings and limits: It emerged from a later analysis that several of the most significant clusters appeared to be linked to common viral pathogens. Presence/absence analyses took donor sequencing depth as roughly uniform.

The length of the CDR3 is 14 residues. Germline CDR1 and CDR2: MNHNY and SVGAGI (reference sequence). Trimming took off 7 bases at V and 3 bases at J, with 14 bases between the two ends. With respect to this clone: Its specificity is unknown.

Sequencing input: PBMCs. The sequence was collected from a man aged 25 to 40 in good health and CMV-seronegative. V and J are TRBV6-6 and TRBJ2-3, with D tentatively TRBD2 (6 bases). The CDR3 region is CASTFGSVTDTQYF. The DNA for the CDR3 is TGTGCCAGCACATTCGGGAGTGTTACAGATACGCAGTATTTT.